This T cell receptor (beta chain) was profiled in a study of neurological immune-mediated disorders. Trimming cost V 8 bases and J 7 bases; bases outside gene matches: 19. The CDR3 extends over 17 amino acids. TCRdb fed the 5' RACE reads into MiXCR, producing one record per CDR3 protein. The sample includes about 59,000 distinct CDR3 sequences, about 4% seen only once; the top ten take less than 2.5%. This clonotype was counted many times. This TCR was sampled from a woman between 45 and 65 years old with multiple sclerosis. The genes are TRBV12-3 or TRBV12-4 and TRBJ2-5, with TRBD1 matching 10 bases. Source material: PBMCs. The CDR3 is CASWGDRGRRLGGTQYF. For the CDR3, the DNA is TGTGCCAGCTGGGGAGACAGGGGGCGCCGGTTGGGGGGGACCCAGTACTTC.